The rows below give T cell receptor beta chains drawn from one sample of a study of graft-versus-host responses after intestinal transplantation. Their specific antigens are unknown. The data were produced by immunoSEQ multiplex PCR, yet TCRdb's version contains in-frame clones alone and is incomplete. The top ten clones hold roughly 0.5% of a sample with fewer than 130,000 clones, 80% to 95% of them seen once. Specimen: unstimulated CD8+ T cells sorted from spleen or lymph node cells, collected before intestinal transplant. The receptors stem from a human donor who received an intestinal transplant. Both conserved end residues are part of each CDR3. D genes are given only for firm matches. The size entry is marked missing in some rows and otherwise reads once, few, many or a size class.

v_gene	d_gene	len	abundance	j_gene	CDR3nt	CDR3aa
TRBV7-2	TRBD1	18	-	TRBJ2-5	TGTGCCAGCAGCTTTAGGCCCCCCGGGACAGGGGAGAGGGAGACCCAGTACTTC	CASSFRPPGTGERETQYF
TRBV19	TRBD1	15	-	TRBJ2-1	TGTGCCAGTACCCCGACAGGGGGCCTGGTCAATGAGCAGTTCTTC	CASTPTGGLVNEQFF
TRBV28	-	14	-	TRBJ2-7	TGTGCCAGCAGTTACGAGGGCGGATACTACGAGCAGTACTTC	CASSYEGGYYEQYF
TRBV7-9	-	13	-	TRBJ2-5	TGTGCCAGCGATCCGGGGGCGGGAGAGACCCAGTACTTC	CASDPGAGETQYF
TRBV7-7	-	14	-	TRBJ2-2	TGTGCTAGCAGCTTAATTAGGGACACCGGGGAGCTGTTTTTT	CASSLIRDTGELFF
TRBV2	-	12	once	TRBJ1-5	TGTGCCAGCAGAACCACTGGTCAGCCCCAGCATTTT	CASRTTGQPQHF
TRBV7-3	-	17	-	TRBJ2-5	TGTGCCAGCAGCTTAGGGGTTGGGGAGGCCAAAGGAGAGACCCAGTACTTC	CASSLGVGEAKGETQYF
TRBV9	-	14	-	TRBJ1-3	TGTGCCAGCAGCGGGACAGACTCTGGAAACACCATATATTTT	CASSGTDSGNTIYF
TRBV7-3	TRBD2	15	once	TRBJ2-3	TGTGCCAGCAGCTTGACTAGCGGGAGCACAGATACGCAGTATTTT	CASSLTSGSTDTQYF
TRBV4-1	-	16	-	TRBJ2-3	TGCGCCAGCAGCCAGGAGCCCCCGAGGAATGCAGATACGCAGTATTTT	CASSQEPPRNADTQYF
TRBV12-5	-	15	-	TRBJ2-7	TGTGCTAGTGGTTTGGGCCGACTGACCGGTATCGAGCAGTACTTC	CASGLGRLTGIEQYF
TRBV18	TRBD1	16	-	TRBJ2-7	TGTGCCAGCTCACCCTCCGACAGGGGTGGCTCCTACGAGCAGTACTTC	CASSPSDRGGSYEQYF
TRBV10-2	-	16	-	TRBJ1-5	TGCGCCAGCAGCGTGAGCAGGCACAATTCCAATCAGCCCCAGCATTTT	CASSVSRHNSNQPQHF
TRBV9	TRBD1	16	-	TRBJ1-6	TGTGCCAGCAGCGTAGAGGGGGCAGGGGCAAATTCACCCCTCCACTTT	CASSVEGAGANSPLHF
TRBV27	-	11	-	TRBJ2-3	TGTGCCAGCAGTACCGGGGATACGCAGTATTTT	CASSTGDTQYF
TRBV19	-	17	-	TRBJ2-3	TGTGCCAGTAGTATACGGGGGAGGAAGGCCAACACAGATACGCAGTATTTT	CASSIRGRKANTDTQYF
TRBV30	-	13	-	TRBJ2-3	TGTGCCTGGAGTGCGGGCCGCACAGATACGCAGTATTTT	CAWSAGRTDTQYF
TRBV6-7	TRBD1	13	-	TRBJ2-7	TGTGCCAGCAACGAGGGACAGGCCTACGAGCAGTACTTC	CASNEGQAYEQYF
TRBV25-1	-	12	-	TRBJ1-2	TGTGCCAGCACTCTGGGGGGGGGCGGCTACACCTTC	CASTLGGGGYTF
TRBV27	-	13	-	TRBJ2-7	TGTGCCAGCAGTTGGGGCGTTACCTACGAGCAGTACTTC	CASSWGVTYEQYF
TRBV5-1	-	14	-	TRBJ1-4	TGCGCCAGCAGCGTGGGCCCGAAGATTGAAAAACTGTTTTTT	CASSVGPKIEKLFF
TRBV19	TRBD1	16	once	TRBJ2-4	TGTGCCAGTAGTCCTTGGACAGGGCGACCCAAAAACATTCAGTACTTC	CASSPWTGRPKNIQYF
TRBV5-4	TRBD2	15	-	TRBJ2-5	TGTGCCAGCAGCGTACCAGCGGGAGCGGGTGAGACCCAGTACTTC	CASSVPAGAGETQYF
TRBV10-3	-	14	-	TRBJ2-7	TGTGCCATCAGTGGTGCAGGGGAATTCTACGAGCAGTACTTC	CAISGAGEFYEQYF
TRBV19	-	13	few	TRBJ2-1	TGTGCCAGTAGTACCCGGACAGTCAATGAGCAGTTCTTC	CASSTRTVNEQFF
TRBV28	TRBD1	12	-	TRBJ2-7	TGTGCCAGCAATCAGGGGGCGGAGGAGCAGTACTTC	CASNQGAEEQYF
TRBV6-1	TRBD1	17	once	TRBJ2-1	TGTGCCAGCAGTGCGCGCGGACAGGGATTGATCTACAATGAGCAGTTCTTC	CASSARGQGLIYNEQFF
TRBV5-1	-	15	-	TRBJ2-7	TGCGCCAGCAGCTTGTCGGATCCCGGGAGTTACGAGCAGTACTTC	CASSLSDPGSYEQYF
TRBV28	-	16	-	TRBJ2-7	TGTGCCAGCAGTTTCCGGCCACGACGACTAGGGGGCGAGCAGTACTTC	CASSFRPRRLGGEQYF
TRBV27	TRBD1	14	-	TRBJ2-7	TGTGCCAGCAGCCTACAGGGGGCGCTTGGCGAGCAGTACTTC	CASSLQGALGEQYF
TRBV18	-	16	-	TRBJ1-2	TGTGCCAGCTCACCAGACGCGGGCGCAGCTAACTATGGCTACACCTTC	CASSPDAGAANYGYTF
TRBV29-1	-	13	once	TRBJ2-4	TGCAGCGCGACCCGAGGTCCCAAAAACATTCAGTACTTC	CSATRGPKNIQYF
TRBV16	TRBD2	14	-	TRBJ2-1	TGTGCCAGCAGCTCTAGCGGGAGAAACAATGAGCAGTTCTTC	CASSSSGRNNEQFF
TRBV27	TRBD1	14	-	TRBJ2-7	TGTGCCAGCAGTGTAGACAGGGGGCGCTACGAGCAGTACTTC	CASSVDRGRYEQYF
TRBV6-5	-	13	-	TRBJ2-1	TGTGCCAGCAGCCTAGGACAGTTCAATGAGCAGTTCTTC	CASSLGQFNEQFF
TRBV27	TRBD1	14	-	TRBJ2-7	TGTGCCAGCAGCCCCGGGACAGGGATATTCGAGCAGTACTTC	CASSPGTGIFEQYF
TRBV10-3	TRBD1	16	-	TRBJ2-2	TGTGCCATCAGTGAGTCCCCGAGACAGGGGGCCGGGGAGCTGTTTTTT	CAISESPRQGAGELFF
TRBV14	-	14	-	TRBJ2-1	TGTGCCAGCAGCCAAGATACCCCCCCCAGGGAGCAGTTCTTC	CASSQDTPPREQFF
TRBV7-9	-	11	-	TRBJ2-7	TGTGCCAGCAGCCTCCAGGGGGAGCAGTACTTC	CASSLQGEQYF
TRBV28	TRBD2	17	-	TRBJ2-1	TGTGCCAGTTCTCCGGGCCTCGCGGGAGGAGATCACAATGAGCAGTTCTTC	CASSPGLAGGDHNEQFF
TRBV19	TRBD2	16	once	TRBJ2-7	TGTGCCAGTAGTATTGGGCTAGCGGGCCTGGCCTCCGAGCAGTACTTC	CASSIGLAGLASEQYF
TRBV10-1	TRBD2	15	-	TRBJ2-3	TGCGCCAGCAGTGATGAGGCGGGAGGGACAGATACGCAGTATTTT	CASSDEAGGTDTQYF
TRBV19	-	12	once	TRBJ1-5	TGTGCCAGTAGTATAGGGAATCAGCCCCAGCATTTT	CASSIGNQPQHF
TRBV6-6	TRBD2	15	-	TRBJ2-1	TGTGCCAGCAGTAAAGCGGGAGGGTCCTACAATGAGCAGTTCTTC	CASSKAGGSYNEQFF
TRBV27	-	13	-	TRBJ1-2	TGTGCCAGCAGTCCGACAGCAAACTATGGCTACACCTTC	CASSPTANYGYTF
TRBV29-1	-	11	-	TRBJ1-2	TGCAGCGTGGGCCGAGGCTATGGCTACACCTTC	CSVGRGYGYTF
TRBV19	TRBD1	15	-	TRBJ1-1	TGTGCCAGTACCCCTAGCCCGACAGGGAGGACTGAAGCTTTCTTT	CASTPSPTGRTEAFF
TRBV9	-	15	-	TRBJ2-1	TGTGCCAGCAGCGTAGGTGGCCTATCCTACAATGAGCAGTTCTTC	CASSVGGLSYNEQFF
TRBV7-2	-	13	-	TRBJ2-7	TGTGCCAGCAGCCTCCCCGGGACCTACGAGCAGTACTTC	CASSLPGTYEQYF
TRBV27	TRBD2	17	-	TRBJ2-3	TGTGCCAGCAGTACGGTTTCCGGGACTAGCGGGAGGGATACGCAGTATTTT	CASSTVSGTSGRDTQYF
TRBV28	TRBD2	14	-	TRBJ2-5	TGTGCCAGCAGTCCAGCGGGAGTAGGGGAGACCCAGTACTTC	CASSPAGVGETQYF
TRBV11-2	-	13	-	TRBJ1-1	TGTGCCAGCAGTCTAAAGGCAGGGGCCGAAGCTTTCTTT	CASSLKAGAEAFF
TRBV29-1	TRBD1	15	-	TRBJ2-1	TGCAGCGTTGAAGGGGCCAGGGGGCGCAGGGATGAGCAGTTCTTC	CSVEGARGRRDEQFF
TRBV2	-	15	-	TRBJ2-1	TGTGCCAGCAGTGAGCCTATGAGCTCCTACAATGAGCAGTTCTTC	CASSEPMSSYNEQFF
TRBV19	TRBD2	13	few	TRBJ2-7	TGTGCCAGTAGTAGCGGGGGAGCCTACGAGCAGTACTTC	CASSSGGAYEQYF
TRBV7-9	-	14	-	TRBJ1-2	TGTGCCAGCAGCCGGCCGGCGGTCATCTATGGCTACACCTTC	CASSRPAVIYGYTF
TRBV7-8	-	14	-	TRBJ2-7	TGTGCCAGCAGCTCGATGGACATTCCCTACGAGCAGTACTTC	CASSSMDIPYEQYF
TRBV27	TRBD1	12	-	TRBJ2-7	TGTGCCAGCAGTTACAGGGGGTACGAGCAGTACTTC	CASSYRGYEQYF
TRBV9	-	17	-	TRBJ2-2	TGTGCCAGCAGCGTATCGCGGGGAGGTGAAAAAACCGGGGAGCTGTTTTTT	CASSVSRGGEKTGELFF
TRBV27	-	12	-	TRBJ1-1	TGTGCCAGCAGTCGCCCGAACACTGAAGCTTTCTTT	CASSRPNTEAFF